This entry features one T cell receptor beta chain sequence. No antigen is known for it. The junction departs from germline at one end; a sequencing error may be responsible. CDR1 DFQATT and CDR2 SNEGSKA were looked up in the germline V gene (reference sequence). Counted from cysteine to phenylalanine, this CDR3 has 14 amino acids. The retained sequence is limited to the CDR3, 42 bases, with the frame set at the first base. Library preparation employed multiplex PCR. Sequencing took place on an Illumina HiSeq 2500. Following protocols modified from ARM-PCR, the researchers constructed TCRbeta libraries through three rounds of nested PCR with primers (Table S4). Before sequencing, PCR products of 200-500 bp were excised from the gel and purified with the QIAquick gel extraction kit. Turning to the authors' computational methods: Reads were cleaned with Trimmomatic, merged with FLASH into complete CDR3 sequences, and assigned to V(D)J germline segments with MiTCR. Clonal diversity was computed as the inverse Simpson's index with VDJtools. In-frame sequences lacking a premature stop codon were counted as productive reads. TCRdb reprocessing: public reads trimmed at Q25 with fastp, clones called with MiXCR, in-frame beta chains kept. Each CDR3 protein gets just one entry, which takes the most common genes and DNA from the rows behind it. What appears here as the V and J calls and clone size reflects TCRdb's work, not the paper's. Recorded for this sample are approximately 66,000 distinct CDR3 sequences; around 61% of them occurred a single time. 32% of the sample is held by the ten biggest clonotypes.

This entry comes from a study of tumor and adjacent non-tumor tissue in lung cancer listed by TCRdb under 2018. In terms of the full investigation: Of the cohort, roughly 12 patients had adenocarcinoma, 2 had squamous cell carcinoma and 1 had small cell lung cancer. For each patient, one tumor sample and one normal lung sample were taken, giving approximately 29 paired specimens that underwent TCRbeta CDR3 sequencing. Sequencing produced 125,075,908 productive TCRbeta reads in total, an average of approximately 4.1 million reads per sample. Using bulk TCRbeta repertoires from around 14 lung cancer patients, the study set lung tumor tissue side by side with matched distant non-tumor lung tissue. Among the approximately 15 patients, ages ranged from roughly 31 to 80 years, some ten were men and 5 were women, and disease was TNM stage I to III. Points the paper makes about the study in general: Neither the sequencing platform nor unique molecular identifiers are mentioned in the methods. Peripheral blood was not sequenced, so blood TCRbeta repertoires were not examined in the lung cancer patients of the study. Only roughly 14 patients were included in the cohort, and the need for larger samples and more detailed clinical data was noted by the authors. Significantly higher TCR diversity (inverse Simpson) was observed in tumor tissue than in normal lung tissue (approximately 440 vs 150, P = 0.0075, Mann-Whitney U test). TCR diversity was significantly higher in younger patients, and greater tumor TCR diversity was associated with shorter overall survival and shorter disease-free survival. A significantly larger cumulative share of the repertoire was made up by the top 100 clones in normal lung than in tumor tissue.

RNA was isolated from bulk, unsorted tissue, and RNA quality was assessed with a NanoDrop ND-1000 and an Agilent 2100. Normal lung samples were distant non-tumor tissue taken more than 3 cm from the tumor edge. Donors were newly diagnosed lung cancer patients admitted for thoracic surgery in China between August and November 2014, without prior chemotherapy. Patients with previous radiotherapy or chemotherapy, or with another concurrent cancer, were excluded from the study. Pieces of surgical tissue measuring about 1-2.1 cm3 were kept in RNAlater solution and stored at -80 degrees C until use. This receptor was obtained from a man in his sixties or seventies with non-small cell lung cancer. The V gene is TRBV20-1 and the J gene is TRBJ2-7; perhaps TRBD1 is the D gene, with 6 bases matching. Sequenced input: distant non-tumor lung tissue. The DNA reads TGCGGTGCCACCCCCACAGGGTCACGCTACGAGCAGTACTTC. Its amino acids are CGATPTGSRYEQYF.